The 24 T cell receptor beta chains in this list originate from one sample, sequenced in a study of beta chain features in type 1 diabetes. Expressed TCRB transcripts were sequenced because the entire RNA isolate underwent reverse transcription. Using immunoSEQ multiplex PCR, the repertoire was profiled, and TCRdb retains in-frame clones only, with some absent. The table has fewer than 400,000 clones, 7.5% to 9% seen once. Sequencing used central memory CD4+ T cells from blood. The receptors were gathered from a woman aged 18-29 years in good health.

This clone has a count of ten or more. This chain uses TRBV5-1 with TRBJ2-2; D assignment may be TRBD1 or TRBD2 (5 bases each). The CDR3 runs to 17 residues. CDR1 and CDR2 (germline): SGHRS, YFSETQ. The ends were cut back, 2 bases at V and 0 bases at J, with 14 bases in the middle. DNA for the CDR3: TGCGCCAGCAGCTTTACGACCGGGACCTCGAACACCGGGGAGCTGTTTTTT. Amino acids: CASSFTTGTSNTGELFF. The full variable domain, rest sourced from reference TRBV5-1 and TRBJ2-2, is KAGVTQTPRYLIKTRGQQVTLSCSPISGHRSVSWYQQTPGQGLQFLFEYFSETQRNKGNFPGRFSGRQFSNSRSEMNVSTLELGDSALYLCASSFTTGTSNTGELFFGEGSRLTVL.

In its sample, this clone was seen many times. V and J are TRBV10-3 and TRBJ1-3; weak D call: TRBD1 (5 bases). V lost 6 bases and J 0 bases, leaving 9 bases between the germline ends. The CDR3 contains 14 residues. Per the germline V gene, CDR1 is ENHRY and CDR2 is SYGVKD. CDR3 loop: CAISRDRSGNTIYF. In nucleotides, the CDR3 is TGTGCCATCAGCAGGGACCGCTCTGGAAACACCATATATTTT.

This clone was found a few times. The chain links TRBV2 to TRBJ1-6; the D is unclear. CDR3 length: 12 amino acids. CDR1 and CDR2 from the germline V gene are SNHLY and FYNNEI. The germline V and J ends were trimmed by 8 bases and 7 bases, with 9 bases remaining between them. The DNA for the CDR3 is TGTGCCAGCCTGAAACAGAATTCACCCCTCCACTTT. This translates into CASLKQNSPLHF. The whole variable domain, remainder taken from reference TRBV2 and TRBJ1-6, is EPEVTQTPSHQVTQMGQEVILRCVPISNHLYFYWYRQILGQKVEFLVSFYNNEISEKSEIFDDQFSVERPDGSNFTLKIRSTKLEDSAMYFCASLKQNSPLHFGNGTRLTVT.

This chain connects TRBV28 to TRBJ2-7, with D unresolved. CDR3 length equals 12 residues. Trimming cost V 6 bases and J 3 bases, with 9 bases left between them. In germline, CDR1 is MDHEN, CDR2 SYDVKM. CDR3 sequence: CASRSDGYEQYF. CDR3 bases: TGTGCCAGCAGATCCGACGGCTACGAGCAGTACTTC.

This clone was observed a few times. V and J are TRBV4-2 and TRBJ1-1, with 9 positions matching TRBD1. CDR3 length: 12 amino acids. Germline V gene lookup returns CDR1 LGHNA and CDR2 YNFKEQ. After removal of 5 bases from V and 8 bases from J, the junction contained 3 bases not matched to a gene. CDR3: CASSLGTGEAFF. The CDR3 coding sequence is TGTGCCAGCAGCTTAGGGACAGGGGAAGCTTTCTTT.

This clone was observed a few times. The chain links TRBV7-6 to TRBJ1-4, with D possibly TRBD1 on 5 matching bases. There are 13 residues in the CDR3. Germline CDR1 is SGHVS and CDR2 is FNYEAQ. Trimming cost V 3 bases and J 6 bases, with 8 bases left between them. CDR3 coding DNA: TGTGCCAGCAGCTTTTCCAGGGATGAAAAACTGTTTTTT. Translation gives CASSFSRDEKLFF.

This clone was seen repeatedly, ten times or more. V is TRBV5-4 and J is TRBJ2-1; D may be TRBD1 (5 bases). Germline lookup yields CDR1 SGHNT and CDR2 YYREEE (reference sequence). The CDR3 sequence is 14 residues long. Between the trimmed V and J ends, which lost 0 bases and 4 bases, there was a span of 8 bases. CDR3 nucleotide sequence: TGTGCCAGCAGCTTGGCCGGACAATACAATGAGCAGTTCTTC. Amino acid sequence: CASSLAGQYNEQFF.

This clone appeared a single time. The chain has TRBV1 and TRBJ1-5. TRBV1 is assigned pseudogene status. This CDR3 spans 14 amino acids. CDR3 DNA sequence: TGCACCAGCAGCCAATCCTTCGTGTGTCAGCCCCAGCATTTT. It translates to CTSSQSFVCQPQHF.

This clone was counted a few times. The gene calls are TRBV19 and TRBJ2-2; D unresolved. Germline lookup yields CDR1 LNHDA and CDR2 SQIVND (reference sequence). V gave up 4 bases and J gave up 6 bases, with 3 bases separating them. This CDR3 has 11 residues. CDR3 protein: CASSKAGELFF. In nucleotides, the CDR3 is TGTGCCAGTAGTAAGGCCGGGGAGCTGTTTTTT. Full variable domain (missing parts from reference TRBV19 and TRBJ2-2): DGGITQSPKYLFRKEGQNVTLSCEQNLNHDAMYWYRQDPGQGLRLIYYSQIVNDFQKGDIAEGYSVSREKKESFPLTVTSAQKNPTAFYLCASSKAGELFFGEGSRLTVL.

Ten or more counts support this clone. V is TRBV12-5 and J is TRBJ2-2, with D tentatively TRBD1 or TRBD2 (5 bases each). Trimming left V 6 bases short and J 5 bases short, with 13 bases between. This CDR3 spans 14 amino acids. Per the germline V gene, CDR1 is LGHNT and CDR2 is FRNRAP. CDR3 DNA: TGTGCTAGTGGGCACTCGGGGCGTACCGGGGAGCTGTTTTTT. It specifies CASGHSGRTGELFF.

This chain joins TRBV7-2 and TRBJ2-1; TRBD2 agrees at 7 bases. This CDR3 is built from 15 residues. With V trimmed by 4 bases and J by 6 bases, 9 bases remained unmatched. Germline-derived CDR1 and CDR2 are SGHTA and FQGNSA. CDR3 loop: CASSSQAGAGNEQFF. CDR3 nucleotide sequence: TGTGCCAGCAGCTCCCAGGCGGGAGCGGGCAATGAGCAGTTCTTC.

The chain recombines TRBV5-1 with TRBJ1-1; 8 nucleotides agree with TRBD1. The length of the CDR3 is 14 residues. With V trimmed by 3 bases and J by 5 bases, 6 bases remained unmatched. CDR1 and CDR2 from the germline V gene are SGHRS and YFSETQ. The CDR3 DNA reads TGCGCCAGCAGCTGGGGACAGGAGGGGACTGAAGCTTTCTTT. As protein: CASSWGQEGTEAFF.

V is TRBV28 and J is TRBJ2-1, with 7 bases that match TRBD1. The junction had 9 bases not matched to a gene; V was cut back by 7 bases and J by 3 bases. The length of the CDR3 is 15 residues. The V gene's germline CDR1 is MDHEN and CDR2 SYDVKM. The chain's CDR3 is CASTLGGGVYNEQFF. The CDR3 DNA reads as TGTGCCAGCACCCTAGGGGGCGGTGTCTACAATGAGCAGTTCTTC.

This clone showed up just a few times. The gene calls are TRBV28 and TRBJ1-2; D is possibly TRBD1 (5 bases). CDR1 and CDR2 (germline): MDHEN, SYDVKM. V dropped 3 bases and J dropped 3 bases, with 8 bases sitting between them. CDR3 size: 13 residues. This chain's CDR3 is CASSFGRDYGYTF. The CDR3, as DNA: TGTGCCAGCAGTTTCGGCAGGGACTATGGCTACACCTTC.

The chain recombines TRBV27 with TRBJ1-5; D is perhaps TRBD1 (5 bases). CDR1 is MNHEY and CDR2 is SMNVEV in the germline V gene (reference sequence). The CDR3 runs to 14 residues. The germline V and J ends were trimmed by 3 bases and 4 bases, with 10 bases remaining between them. The DNA of the CDR3 is TGTGCCAGCAGTTTCGAGGGGAGGAATCAGCCCCAGCATTTT. The encoded protein is CASSFEGRNQPQHF.

The chain has TRBV7-9 and TRBJ2-7, with D tentatively TRBD1 (6 bases). Per the germline V gene, CDR1 is SEHNR and CDR2 is FQNEAQ (reference sequence). CDR3 length equals 17 residues. Trimming removed 3 bases from V and 0 bases from J, with 18 bases in between. CDR3 DNA: TGTGCCAGCAGCTTCGCCGCGGCCAGGGGCCACTCCTACGAGCAGTACTTC. Amino acid sequence: CASSFAAARGHSYEQYF.

This clone was picked up a small number of times. This rearrangement joins TRBV5-6 to TRBJ2-5, with D hard to call. CDR1 and CDR2 from the germline V gene are SGHDT and YYEEEE. The CDR3 spans 18 residues. Trimming took off 4 bases at V and 5 bases at J, with 27 bases between the two ends. As DNA, the CDR3 is TGTGCCAGCAGCCTAATCACGTGGGGTTTCAGTTCAAGGGAGACCCAGTACTTC. This codes for CASSLITWGFSSRETQYF.

This clone was observed a few times. This chain connects TRBV4-3 to TRBJ1-2, with D possibly matching TRBD1 (5 bases). Germline assignment: CDR1 LGHNA and CDR2 YSLEER. V lost 5 bases and J 5 bases, leaving 18 bases between the germline ends. This CDR3 is 15 amino acids long. CDR3 bases: TGCGCCAGCAGCTTAAATCCGGGACCGGATTATGGCTACACCTTC. Translated, it gives CASSLNPGPDYGYTF.

Concerning this clone itself: The sample contains more than one DNA sequence encoding this CDR3. This chain joins TRBV7-9 and TRBJ1-2; 10 nucleotides match TRBD1. V lost 5 bases to trimming and J lost 6 bases; unmatched junction nucleotides: 9. Germline lookup yields CDR1 SEHNR and CDR2 FQNEAQ (reference sequence). The CDR3 is 15 residues long. In nucleotides, the CDR3 is TGTGCCAGCAGCATCGGGGACAGGGGAATTCATGGCTACACCTTC. Its protein is CASSIGDRGIHGYTF.

This clone has only a few counts. V and J are TRBV5-4 and TRBJ2-5; 9 bases match TRBD1. From germline, CDR1 is SGHNT and CDR2 YYREEE (reference sequence). The CDR3 extends over 15 amino acids. J was trimmed by 4 bases and V by 5 bases; bases with no gene match: 9. The CDR3: CASSSGTGFTETQYF. Here the CDR3 DNA reads TGTGCCAGCAGTTCCGGGACAGGGTTTACAGAGACCCAGTACTTC.

This clone was recorded a few times. The gene calls are TRBV28 and TRBJ2-2; 12 bases map to TRBD2. V lost 5 bases to trimming and J lost 5 bases; unmatched junction nucleotides: 3. Per germline, CDR1 MDHEN and CDR2 SYDVKM. The CDR3 runs to 15 residues. Written as DNA, the CDR3 is TGTGCCAGCAGTCCCGGGACTAGCGGGACCGGGGAGCTGTTTTTT. This sequence encodes CASSPGTSGTGELFF.

This clone was observed many times. The rearrangement uses TRBV18 and TRBJ2-1, with unresolved D. Deletions cut 3 bases from V and 11 bases from J, with 14 bases between. The CDR3 runs to 13 residues. Germline V gene lookup returns CDR1 KGHSH and CDR2 LQKENI. The CDR3 DNA is TGTGCCAGCTCACCTACGCGTGACCCTAAGCAGTTCTTC. It yields the protein CASSPTRDPKQFF. Combining the CDR3 with reference TRBV18 and TRBJ2-1 gives the whole variable domain NAGVMQNPRHLVRRRGQEARLRCSPMKGHSHVYWYRQLPEEGLKFMVYLQKENIIDESGMPKERFSAEFPKEGPSILRIQQVVRGDSAAYFCASSPTRDPKQFFGPGTRLTVL.

The J gene is TRBJ1-4, the V gene TRBV15, with D possibly being TRBD1 (5 bases). The V end lost 1 base, the J end lost 10 bases, and 16 bases lay between the germline ends. The germline CDR1 and CDR2 sequences are LNHNV and YYDKDF (reference sequence). The CDR3 runs to 15 residues. The CDR3 DNA reads TGTGCCACCAGCAGAGCCTGGGGGGGGGATGGAAAACTGTTTTTT. This sequence encodes CATSRAWGGDGKLFF.

This clone was seen ten or more times. This chain connects TRBV28 to TRBJ1-1; TRBD1 might be the D (5 bases). This CDR3 is built from 15 residues. Trimming stripped 6 bases from V and 1 base from J, with 15 bases between. In germline, CDR1 is MDHEN, CDR2 SYDVKM. This CDR3 is CASSPTVQENTEAFF. The CDR3 DNA follows: TGTGCCAGCAGCCCAACGGTACAGGAGAACACTGAAGCTTTCTTT. Full variable domain (rest looked up from reference TRBV28 and TRBJ1-1): DVKVTQSSRYLVKRTGEKVFLECVQDMDHENMFWYRQDPGLGLRLIYFSYDVKMKEKGDIPEGYSVSREKKERFSLILESASTNQTSMYLCASSPTVQENTEAFFGQGTRLTVV.